These T cell receptor beta chains were read from a single sample in a study of T cells in Graves' hyperthyroidism and ophthalmopathy. TCRdb reanalysed the multiplex PCR reads using MiXCR and keeps one entry per CDR3 protein. The sample has around 760,000 distinct CDR3 sequences; over 35% are singletons. The sequenced sample was blood. The receptors shown here come from a middle-aged woman with Graves' hyperthyroidism. Both conserved end residues are part of each CDR3. The D gene is left open where the match is weak. Only part of the rows carry a size: once, few, many, or a class if the clone is expanded.

TGTGCCAGCAGTTACGATCCTGTGCGGGGGGGCGAAACCTACGAGCAGTACTTC	CASSYDPVRGGETYEQYF	-	TRBJ2-7	TRBV6-6	TRBD2
TGTGCCAGCAGCGCTGGGAGGTCTGGAGCTGAAGCTTTCTTT	CASSAGRSGAEAFF	many	TRBJ1-1	TRBV2	-
TGCAGTGCCTACGGGAGGACAGATCGGGGTAATGAAAAACTGTTTTTT	CSAYGRTDRGNEKLFF	-	TRBJ1-4	TRBV20-1	-
TGTGCCAGCAGGCACGGTGAAGCTTTCTTT	CASRHGEAFF	many	TRBJ1-1	TRBV2	-
TGTGCCAGCAGTTTAAAGTCAGGGATGATGTATGGCTACACCTTC	CASSLKSGMMYGYTF	-	TRBJ1-2	TRBV27	-
TGTGCCAGCAGCTTGGGCGGTTCGGCCACCTATAATTCACCCCTCCACTTT	CASSLGGSATYNSPLHF	-	TRBJ1-6	TRBV7-2	-
TGCGCCAGCAGCACCGCCGAGGGGGGGAATGGCTACACCTTC	CASSTAEGGNGYTF	-	TRBJ1-2	TRBV5-1	-
TGCAGCGTTCCAACCCTAGCGGGAGGGCCTAGCAATGAGCAGTACTTC	CSVPTLAGGPSNEQYF	-	TRBJ2-7	TRBV29-1	TRBD2
TGCGCCAGCAGCCAAGAACCGGGAGACAGGGGGCGACGTGGAAACGAGCAGTACTTC	CASSQEPGDRGRRGNEQYF	few	TRBJ2-7	TRBV4-1	TRBD1
TGTGCCAGCAGCTACCGGGGACAAGAGTACGAGCAGTACTTC	CASSYRGQEYEQYF	-	TRBJ2-7	TRBV7-2	-
TGTGCCAGCAGCTTAGCGTCCGTGGGCGGTGGCTCTGAAGCTTTCTTT	CASSLASVGGGSEAFF	once	TRBJ1-1	TRBV7-2	-
TGTGCCAGCAGTTTCGGCAGGGCAAACAATCAGCCCCAGCATTTT	CASSFGRANNQPQHF	few	TRBJ1-5	TRBV6-1	-
TGCAGCGCGAGGACAGGTTTAAACTATGGCTACACCTTC	CSARTGLNYGYTF	once	TRBJ1-2	TRBV29-1	TRBD1
TGTGCCAGCAGCTTAATCGGAACAGGGCAAAATTCACCCCTCCACTTT	CASSLIGTGQNSPLHF	few	TRBJ1-6	TRBV7-2	-
TGTGCTAGCAGCCCGCAAAACGCCGGGGAGCTGTTTTTT	CASSPQNAGELFF	many	TRBJ2-2	TRBV7-7	-
TGTGCCAGCAGTTACACCCCCCTGTCCACTGAAGCTTTCTTT	CASSYTPLSTEAFF	-	TRBJ1-1	TRBV10-3	-
TGTGCCAGCAGTGTCAGGGGGCTTGACGAGCAGTTCTTC	CASSVRGLDEQFF	-	TRBJ2-1	TRBV25-1	TRBD1
TGCAGTGCTAGAGATATCAAGGCCTCCTACGAGCAGTACTTC	CSARDIKASYEQYF	few	TRBJ2-7	TRBV20-1	-
TGCGCCAGCAGCAAAGGGACAGGGGGCACTGAAGCTTTCTTT	CASSKGTGGTEAFF	many	TRBJ1-1	TRBV5-1	TRBD1
TGTGCCAGCAGCCCCTCCCCAGCGGGGGGCACCGGGGAGCTGTTTTTT	CASSPSPAGGTGELFF	-	TRBJ2-2	TRBV11-1	TRBD2
TGTGCCTGGAAAGAGAACACTGAAGCTTTCTTT	CAWKENTEAFF	-	TRBJ1-1	TRBV30	-
TGTGCCAGCAGTGAAGGGGCGGAGGCCTCCTACAATGAGCAGTTCTTC	CASSEGAEASYNEQFF	-	TRBJ2-1	TRBV2	-
TGTGCCAGCAGTCCGGGACAGGGGGAAAACACCATATATTTT	CASSPGQGENTIYF	-	TRBJ1-3	TRBV6-6	TRBD1
TGCGCCAGCAGCCAAGTGGGGTGGCAAGAGACCCAGTACTTC	CASSQVGWQETQYF	-	TRBJ2-5	TRBV4-3	-
TGTGCCAGTAGTTCAGGGATACCGAACACTGAAGCTTTCTTT	CASSSGIPNTEAFF	few	TRBJ1-1	TRBV19	-
TGTGCCAGCAGCTTAGCGGGTTCGAGGGACGGCTACACCTTC	CASSLAGSRDGYTF	-	TRBJ1-2	TRBV11-1	-
TGTGCCAGCAGTGACTTAGGGCGGGAGGGCGATGATACGCAGTATTTT	CASSDLGREGDDTQYF	-	TRBJ2-3	TRBV2	TRBD2
TGCGCCAGCAGCCAGGGTGGGGGAGAGGGTCAAGAGACCCAGTACTTC	CASSQGGGEGQETQYF	few	TRBJ2-5	TRBV4-3	-
TGTGCCAGCAGTGATGGGGGCGGGATGACTGAAGCTTTCTTT	CASSDGGGMTEAFF	many	TRBJ1-1	TRBV2	-
TGTGCCAGCAGCTTGGAATGGCCAGCTGAGAACACTGAAGCTTTCTTT	CASSLEWPAENTEAFF	-	TRBJ1-1	TRBV7-2	-
TGTGCCAGCAGTGGGGGGGGAGCGCTACAAGAGACCCAGTACTTC	CASSGGGALQETQYF	many	TRBJ2-5	TRBV2	TRBD2
TGTGCCAGCAGCTTAGATGGGGCTTCGACAGATACGCAGTATTTT	CASSLDGASTDTQYF	-	TRBJ2-3	TRBV11-2	-
TGTGCCAGCAGCGTGTCAGGACTGCAAGAGACCCAGTACTTC	CASSVSGLQETQYF	many	TRBJ2-5	TRBV2	-
TGTGCCACCACCGGGAAAGGGAACACCGGGGAGCTGTTTTTT	CATTGKGNTGELFF	-	TRBJ2-2	TRBV10-3	-
TGTGCCAGCAGCCAAGAGAAGGGCACTTTGGGCGTAGAAGCTTTCTTT	CASSQEKGTLGVEAFF	-	TRBJ1-1	TRBV4-2	-
TGTGCCAGCAGCTTATCGGACGGGCTGGTTAATCAGCCCCAGCATTTT	CASSLSDGLVNQPQHF	few	TRBJ1-5	TRBV11-2	-
TGTGCCAGCAGCGGGGCAGGCTATAGCAATCAGCCCCAGCATTTT	CASSGAGYSNQPQHF	few	TRBJ1-5	TRBV2	-
TGTGCCAGCAGCTTGGCCCCCGGGACTAATGAAAAACTGTTTTTT	CASSLAPGTNEKLFF	-	TRBJ1-4	TRBV7-2	-
TGTGCCAGCAGTGCTAGAGAACCGGCGTACCAAGAGACCCAGTACTTC	CASSAREPAYQETQYF	once	TRBJ2-5	TRBV6-4	-
TGCAGTGCTAATCCCAAGACAGGTTACTACGAGCAGTACTTC	CSANPKTGYYEQYF	few	TRBJ2-7	TRBV20-1	-
TGCAGCGTTGACGGTGGCGATGAGCAGTTCTTC	CSVDGGDEQFF	-	TRBJ2-1	TRBV29-1	-
TGCGCCAGCAGACCCCATCCCGGGAGGGGGCGCCCCCACGAGCAGTACTTC	CASRPHPGRGRPHEQYF	-	TRBJ2-7	TRBV5-1	-
TGCGCCAGCAGCCATGGTGGACGGCAAAGCTCCTACGAGCAGTACTTC	CASSHGGRQSSYEQYF	few	TRBJ2-7	TRBV4-3	-
TGTGCCAGCAGTGCGCCAGCGGGACAGGGAAATGAAGCTTTCTTT	CASSAPAGQGNEAFF	-	TRBJ1-1	TRBV2	TRBD1
TGCAGCGTAATCATAATGAGGGACTATAGATACGAGCAGTACTTC	CSVIIMRDYRYEQYF	-	TRBJ2-7	TRBV29-1	TRBD2
TGCAGTGCTATGGGGCCAAATTCACCCCTCCACTTT	CSAMGPNSPLHF	-	TRBJ1-6	TRBV20-1	-
TGTGCCAGCAGCCAAAGAGAGACCCAGTACTTC	CASSQRETQYF	many	TRBJ2-5	TRBV7-9	-
TGCAGTGCTTCAGCTGGTAGCAATCAGCCCCAGCATTTT	CSASAGSNQPQHF	-	TRBJ1-5	TRBV20-1	-